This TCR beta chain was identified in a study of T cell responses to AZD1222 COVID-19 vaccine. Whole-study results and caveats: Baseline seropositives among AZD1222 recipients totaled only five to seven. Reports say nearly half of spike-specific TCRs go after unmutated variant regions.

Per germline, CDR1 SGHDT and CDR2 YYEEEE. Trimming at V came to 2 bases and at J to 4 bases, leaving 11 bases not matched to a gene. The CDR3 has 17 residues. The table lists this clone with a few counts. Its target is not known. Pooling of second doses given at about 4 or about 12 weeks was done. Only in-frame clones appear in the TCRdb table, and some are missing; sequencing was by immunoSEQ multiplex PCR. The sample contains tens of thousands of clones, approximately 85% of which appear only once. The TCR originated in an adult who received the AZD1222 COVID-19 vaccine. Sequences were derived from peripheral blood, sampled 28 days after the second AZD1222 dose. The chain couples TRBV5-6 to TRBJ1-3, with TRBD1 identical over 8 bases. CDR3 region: CASSLTGTGVWGNTIYF. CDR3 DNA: TGTGCCAGCAGCTTAACCGGGACAGGAGTTTGGGGAAACACCATATATTTT.